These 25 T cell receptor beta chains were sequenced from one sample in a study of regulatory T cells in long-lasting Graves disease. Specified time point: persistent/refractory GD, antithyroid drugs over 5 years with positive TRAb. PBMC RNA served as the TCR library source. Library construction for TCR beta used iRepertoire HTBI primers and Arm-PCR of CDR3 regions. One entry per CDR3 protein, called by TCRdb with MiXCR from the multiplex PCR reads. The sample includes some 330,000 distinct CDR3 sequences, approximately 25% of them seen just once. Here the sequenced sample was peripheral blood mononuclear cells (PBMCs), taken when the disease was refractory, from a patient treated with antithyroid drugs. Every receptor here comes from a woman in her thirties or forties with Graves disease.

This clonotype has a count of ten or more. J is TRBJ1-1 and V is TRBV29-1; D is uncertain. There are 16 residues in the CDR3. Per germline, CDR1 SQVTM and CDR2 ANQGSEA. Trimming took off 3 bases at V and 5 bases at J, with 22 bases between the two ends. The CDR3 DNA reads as TGCAGCGTTGACCTAATTAACGTGGTAGGGCGGACTGAAGCTTTCTTT. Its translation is CSVDLINVVGRTEAFF. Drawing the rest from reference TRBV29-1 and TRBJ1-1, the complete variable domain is SAVISQKPSRDICQRGTSLTIQCQVDSQVTMMFWYRQQPGQSLTLIATANQGSEATYESGFVIDKFPISRPNLTFSTLTVSNMSPEDSSIYLCSVDLINVVGRTEAFFGQGTRLTVV.

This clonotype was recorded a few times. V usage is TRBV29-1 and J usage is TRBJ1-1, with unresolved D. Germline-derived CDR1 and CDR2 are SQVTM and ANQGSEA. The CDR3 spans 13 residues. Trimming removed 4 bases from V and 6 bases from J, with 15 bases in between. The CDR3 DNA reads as TGCAGCGTTGTGATGGATACCCCCTCTGAAGCTTTCTTT. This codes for CSVVMDTPSEAFF.

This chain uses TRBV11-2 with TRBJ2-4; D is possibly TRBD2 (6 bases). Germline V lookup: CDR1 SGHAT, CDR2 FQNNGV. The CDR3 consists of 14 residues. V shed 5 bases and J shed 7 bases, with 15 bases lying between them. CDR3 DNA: TGTGCCAGCAGCCACCGGGACTCACGGAACATTCAGTACTTC. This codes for CASSHRDSRNIQYF.

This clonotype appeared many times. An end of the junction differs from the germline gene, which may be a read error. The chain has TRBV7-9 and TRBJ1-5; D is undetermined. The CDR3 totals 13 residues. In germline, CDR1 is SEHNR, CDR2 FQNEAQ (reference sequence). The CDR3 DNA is TGTGCCAGCAGTTTAGTGGGCAATCAGCCCCAGCATTTT. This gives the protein CASSLVGNQPQHF. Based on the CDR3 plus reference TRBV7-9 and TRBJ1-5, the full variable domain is DTGVSQNPRHKITKRGQNVTFRCDPISEHNRLYWYRQTLGQGPEFLTYFQNEAQLEKSRLLSDRFSAERPKGSFSTLEIQRTEQGDSAMYLCASSLVGNQPQHFGDGTRLSIL.

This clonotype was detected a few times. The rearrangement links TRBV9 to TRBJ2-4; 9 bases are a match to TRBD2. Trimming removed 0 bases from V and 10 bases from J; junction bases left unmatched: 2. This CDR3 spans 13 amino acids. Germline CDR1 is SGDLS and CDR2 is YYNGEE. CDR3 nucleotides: TGTGCCAGCAGCGTAGGTAGCGGGAGAATTCAGTACTTC. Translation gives CASSVGSGRIQYF.

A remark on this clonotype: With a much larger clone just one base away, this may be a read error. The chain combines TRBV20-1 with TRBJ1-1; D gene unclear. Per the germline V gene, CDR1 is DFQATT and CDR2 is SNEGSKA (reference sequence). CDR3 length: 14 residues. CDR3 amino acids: CGARSSGSNTEAFF. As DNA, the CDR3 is TGCGGTGCTAGGTCGTCCGGCTCCAACACTGAAGCTTTCTTT.

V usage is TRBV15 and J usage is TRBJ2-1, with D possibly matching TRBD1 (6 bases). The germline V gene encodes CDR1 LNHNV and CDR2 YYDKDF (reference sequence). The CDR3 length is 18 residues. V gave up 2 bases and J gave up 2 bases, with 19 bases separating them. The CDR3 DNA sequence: TGTGCCACCAGCAGAATTAGTAGAGGGGGTGACCCCTACAATGAGCAGTTCTTC. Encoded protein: CATSRISRGGDPYNEQFF.

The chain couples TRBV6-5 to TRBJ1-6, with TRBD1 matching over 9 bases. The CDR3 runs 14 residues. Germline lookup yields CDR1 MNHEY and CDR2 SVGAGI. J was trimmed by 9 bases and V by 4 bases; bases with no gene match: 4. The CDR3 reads CASSSGQGTSPLHF. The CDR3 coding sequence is TGTGCCAGCAGTTCCGGACAGGGGACTTCACCCCTCCACTTT.

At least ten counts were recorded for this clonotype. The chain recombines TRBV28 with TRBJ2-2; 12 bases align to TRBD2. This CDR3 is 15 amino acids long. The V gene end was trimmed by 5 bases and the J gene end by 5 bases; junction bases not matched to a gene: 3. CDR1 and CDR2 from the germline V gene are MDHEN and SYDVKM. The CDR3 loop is CASSRLAGVTGELFF. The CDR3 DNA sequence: TGTGCCAGCAGTAGACTAGCGGGAGTTACCGGGGAGCTGTTTTTT.

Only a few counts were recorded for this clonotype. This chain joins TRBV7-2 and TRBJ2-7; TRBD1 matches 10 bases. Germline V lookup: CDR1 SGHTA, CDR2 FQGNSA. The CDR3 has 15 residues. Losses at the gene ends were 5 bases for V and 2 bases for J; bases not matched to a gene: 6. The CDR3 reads CASSTRQGAAYEQYF. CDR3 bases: TGTGCCAGCAGCACCCGACAGGGGGCGGCCTACGAGCAGTACTTC.

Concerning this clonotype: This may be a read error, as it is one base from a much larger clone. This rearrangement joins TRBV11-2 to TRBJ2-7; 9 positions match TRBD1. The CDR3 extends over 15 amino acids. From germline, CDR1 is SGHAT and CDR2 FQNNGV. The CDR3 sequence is CASRFPGQGSCEQYF. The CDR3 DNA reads TGTGCCAGCAGGTTTCCGGGACAGGGATCCTGCGAGCAGTACTTC.

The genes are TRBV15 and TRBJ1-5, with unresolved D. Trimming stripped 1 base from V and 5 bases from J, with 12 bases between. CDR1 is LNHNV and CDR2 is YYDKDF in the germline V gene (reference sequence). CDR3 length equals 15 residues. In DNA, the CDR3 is TGTGCCACCAGCAGAGTGGAGGGCGTTCATCAGCCCCAGCATTTT. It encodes CATSRVEGVHQPQHF.

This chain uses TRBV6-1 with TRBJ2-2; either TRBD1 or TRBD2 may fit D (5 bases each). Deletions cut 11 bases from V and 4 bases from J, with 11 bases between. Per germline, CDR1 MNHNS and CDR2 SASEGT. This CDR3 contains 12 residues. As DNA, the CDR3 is TGTGCCGGGGGTCCTAGCACCGGGGAGCTGTTTTTT. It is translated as CAGGPSTGELFF.

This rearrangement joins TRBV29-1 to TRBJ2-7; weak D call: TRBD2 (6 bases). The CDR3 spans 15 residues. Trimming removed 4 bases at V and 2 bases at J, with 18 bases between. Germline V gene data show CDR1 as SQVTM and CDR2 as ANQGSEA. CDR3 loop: CSVGGGGRGPYEQYF. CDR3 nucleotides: TGCAGCGTTGGAGGCGGTGGGCGGGGCCCCTACGAGCAGTACTTC.

In DNA form, the CDR3 reads TGTGCCATATTTTTAGCGGGAGAAAACATTCAGTACTTC. Its translation: CAIFLAGENIQYF. The chain combines TRBV7-9 with TRBJ2-4; TRBD2 matches 9 bases. This CDR3 comprises 13 residues. Germline V gene lookup returns CDR1 SEHNR and CDR2 FQNEAQ (reference sequence). V shed 10 bases and J 5 bases; nucleotides not matched to a gene: 6.

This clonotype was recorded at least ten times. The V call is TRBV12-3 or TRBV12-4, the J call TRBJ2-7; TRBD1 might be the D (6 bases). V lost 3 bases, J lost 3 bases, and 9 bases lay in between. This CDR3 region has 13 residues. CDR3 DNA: TGTGCCAGCAGTTTTGGGACACTCTACGAGCAGTACTTC. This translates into CASSFGTLYEQYF.

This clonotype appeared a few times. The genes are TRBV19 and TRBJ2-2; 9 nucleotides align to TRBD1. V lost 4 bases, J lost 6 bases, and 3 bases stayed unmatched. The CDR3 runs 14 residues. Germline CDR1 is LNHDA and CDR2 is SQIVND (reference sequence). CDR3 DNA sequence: TGTGCCAGTAGTAGGGACAGGGTGGCCGGGGAGCTGTTTTTT. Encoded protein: CASSRDRVAGELFF.

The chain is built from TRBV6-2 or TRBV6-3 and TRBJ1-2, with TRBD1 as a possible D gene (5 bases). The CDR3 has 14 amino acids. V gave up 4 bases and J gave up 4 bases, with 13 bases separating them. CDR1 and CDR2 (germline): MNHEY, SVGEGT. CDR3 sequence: CASSSGRGSYGYTF. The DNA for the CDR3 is TGTGCCAGCAGTTCGGGTAGGGGAAGCTATGGCTACACCTTC.

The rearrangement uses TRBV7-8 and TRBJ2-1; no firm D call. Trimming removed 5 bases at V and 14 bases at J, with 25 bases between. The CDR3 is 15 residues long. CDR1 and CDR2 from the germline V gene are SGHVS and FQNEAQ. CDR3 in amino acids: CASSPIIGIRQTEFF. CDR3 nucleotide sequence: TGTGCCAGCAGCCCCATAATAGGGATTCGTCAAACGGAGTTCTTC.

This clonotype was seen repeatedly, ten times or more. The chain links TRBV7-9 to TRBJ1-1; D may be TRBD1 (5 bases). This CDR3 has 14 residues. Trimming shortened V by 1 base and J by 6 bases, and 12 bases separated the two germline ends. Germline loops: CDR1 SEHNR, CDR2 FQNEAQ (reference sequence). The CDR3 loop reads CASSLVRQGPEAFF. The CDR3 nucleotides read TGTGCCAGCAGCTTAGTCCGCCAGGGACCTGAAGCTTTCTTT.

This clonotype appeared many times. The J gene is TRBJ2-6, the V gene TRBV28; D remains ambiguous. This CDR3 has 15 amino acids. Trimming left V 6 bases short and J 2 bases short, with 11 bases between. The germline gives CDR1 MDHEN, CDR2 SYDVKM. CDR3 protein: CASSPTSAGANVLTF. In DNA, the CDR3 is TGTGCCAGCAGCCCTACCTCGGCTGGGGCCAACGTCCTGACTTTC.

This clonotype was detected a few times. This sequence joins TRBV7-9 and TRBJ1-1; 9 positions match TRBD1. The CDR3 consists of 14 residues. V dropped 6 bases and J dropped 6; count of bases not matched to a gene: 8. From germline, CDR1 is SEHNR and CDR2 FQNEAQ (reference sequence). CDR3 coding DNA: TGTGCCAGCAGAACAGGACAGGGGATTCCTGAAGCTTTCTTT. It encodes CASRTGQGIPEAFF.

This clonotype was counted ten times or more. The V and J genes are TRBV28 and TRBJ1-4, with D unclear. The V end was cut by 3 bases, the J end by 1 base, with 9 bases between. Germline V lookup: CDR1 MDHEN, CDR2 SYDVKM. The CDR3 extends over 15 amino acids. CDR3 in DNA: TGTGCCAGCAGTTTGTACCCCCAAACTAATGAAAAACTGTTTTTT. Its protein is CASSLYPQTNEKLFF.

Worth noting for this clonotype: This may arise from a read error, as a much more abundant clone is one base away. The CDR3 DNA follows: TGTGCCATCAGTGTCTCCGGGGCAGAGAGCTCCTATAATTCACCCCTCCACTTT. Protein product: CAISVSGAESSYNSPLHF. The chain is built from TRBV10-3 and TRBJ1-6, with a possible D match to TRBD1 (5 bases). This CDR3 comprises 18 residues. The V and J ends lost 4 bases and 0 bases respectively, with 16 bases between them. Germline CDR1 is ENHRY and CDR2 is SYGVKD.

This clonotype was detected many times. CDR3: CSASNRDRAYEQYF. CDR3 DNA: TGCAGTGCTAGCAACCGGGACAGAGCCTACGAGCAGTACTTC. The chain recombines TRBV20-1 with TRBJ2-7; 7 bases agree with TRBD1. Germline lookup yields CDR1 DFQATT and CDR2 SNEGSKA (reference sequence). With 3 bases clipped from V and 2 bases from J, the junction kept 7 bases outside the gene matches. The CDR3 is made up of 14 amino acids.